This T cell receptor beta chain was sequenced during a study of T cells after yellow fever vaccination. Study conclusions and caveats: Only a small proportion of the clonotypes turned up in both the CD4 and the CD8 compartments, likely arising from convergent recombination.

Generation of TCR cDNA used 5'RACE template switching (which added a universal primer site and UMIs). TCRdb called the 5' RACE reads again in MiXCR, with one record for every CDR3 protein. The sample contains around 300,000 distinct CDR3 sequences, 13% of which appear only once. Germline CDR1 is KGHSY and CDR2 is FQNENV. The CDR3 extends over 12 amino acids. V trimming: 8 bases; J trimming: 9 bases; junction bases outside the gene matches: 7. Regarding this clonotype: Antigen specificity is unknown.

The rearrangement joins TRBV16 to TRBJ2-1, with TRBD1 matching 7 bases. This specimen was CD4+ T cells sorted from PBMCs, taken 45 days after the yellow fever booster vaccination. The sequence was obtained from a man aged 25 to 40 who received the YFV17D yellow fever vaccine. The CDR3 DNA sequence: TGTGCCAGCGTACAGGGGCAAGGTGAGCAGTTCTTC. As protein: CASVQGQGEQFF.